These 6 T cell receptor beta chains were all obtained from the same sample, sequenced in a study of shared T cell receptors in the human thymus. Only in-frame clones appear in the TCRdb table, and some are missing; sequencing was by immunoSEQ multiplex PCR. The sample carries hundreds of thousands of clones, around 87% recorded once. The sample was also linked to a second study, of human thymus T cells.

Sequencing was done on a sample of thymocytes. The receptors were gathered from a boy in the first two years of life with a congenital heart defect.

The rearrangement links TRBV30 to TRBJ1-2, with D tentatively TRBD1 (6 bases). CDR1 and CDR2 (germline): GTSNPN, SVGIG (reference sequence). Trimming stripped 5 bases from V and 5 bases from J, with 15 bases between. This CDR3 spans 13 amino acids. CDR3 sequence: CAWLQGGCYGYTF. Written as DNA, the CDR3 is TGTGCCTGGTTACAGGGTGGATGTTATGGCTACACCTTC.

The chain carries TRBV5-4 and TRBJ2-1, with TRBD2 identical over 8 bases. The CDR3 has 16 amino acids. The V and J ends lost 0 bases and 9 bases, in that order; junction bases with no gene match: 11. Looked up from germline, CDR1 is SGHNT and CDR2 is YYREEE (reference sequence). The CDR3: CASSLAKGGRSGEQFF. The CDR3 bases are TGTGCCAGCAGCTTGGCCAAAGGCGGGAGGTCGGGTGAGCAGTTCTTC.

This chain connects TRBV19 to TRBJ2-2; the match to TRBD2 covers 10 bases. Germline V gene lookup returns CDR1 LNHDA and CDR2 SQIVND (reference sequence). The CDR3 consists of 17 residues. Losses at the gene ends were 1 base for V and 6 bases for J; bases not matched to a gene: 8. CDR3 bases: TGTGCCAGTAGTATAGGAGGAGCTAGCGGGAGCTCCGGGGAGCTGTTTTTT. Its protein is CASSIGGASGSSGELFF.

CDR3 sequence: CSVAASGEDTQYF. The CDR3 coding sequence is TGCAGCGTTGCGGCTAGCGGGGAAGATACGCAGTATTTT. V gene TRBV29-1 combines with J gene TRBJ2-3, with TRBD2 matching over 9 bases. J lost 5 bases, V lost 4 bases, and 4 bases had no gene match. The length of the CDR3 is 13 residues. CDR1 and CDR2 (germline): SQVTM, ANQGSEA.

The chain uses TRBV7-2 and TRBJ2-3; D is ambiguous. The CDR3 spans 15 residues. Germline assignment: CDR1 SGHTA and CDR2 FQGNSA. V shed 1 base and J shed 2 bases, with 10 bases lying between them. DNA for the CDR3: TGTGCCAGCAGCTTAGGCCCAGGTCACACAGATACGCAGTATTTT. It encodes CASSLGPGHTDTQYF.

The chain links TRBV29-1 to TRBJ2-7, with D maybe TRBD1 (6 bases). There are 13 residues in the CDR3. Germline-derived CDR1 and CDR2 are SQVTM and ANQGSEA. Trimming took off 6 bases at V and 0 bases at J, with 12 bases between the two ends. The CDR3 bases are TGCAGCGTAATCCGGGACAACTCCTACGAGCAGTACTTC. This codes for CSVIRDNSYEQYF.